Presented here are 3 T cell receptor beta chains from one specimen sequenced in a study of control samples from healthy donors and cancer patients. Assay: immunoSEQ multiplex PCR; the TCRdb copy retains only in-frame clones and omits some. This sample has under 450,000 clones, with over 75% found just once. The specimen was PBMCs. These receptors all stem from a man aged 40-49 years with head and neck cancer.

The rearrangement uses TRBV7-8 and TRBJ1-3; D call uncertain. V was pared by 2 bases and J by 2 bases, with 10 bases between. The CDR3 loop spans 15 amino acids. Germline CDR1 is SGHVS and CDR2 is FQNEAQ. CDR3: CASSLIVEAGNTIYF. Here the CDR3 DNA reads TGTGCCAGCAGCTTAATTGTGGAAGCTGGAAACACCATATATTTT.

CDR3 sequence: CASSLTSGGASSYNEQFF. The CDR3 bases are TGCGCCAGCAGCTTGACTAGCGGGGGGGCGAGCTCCTACAATGAGCAGTTCTTC. The V and J genes are TRBV5-1 and TRBJ2-1; 13 positions agree with TRBD2. The CDR3 contains 18 residues. Germline V CDR1 and CDR2: SGHRS, YFSETQ. Trimming took 1 base from V and 0 from J; bases not matched to a gene: 4.

CDR3 amino acids: CASSLRLGYEQYF. CDR3 coding DNA: TGTGCCAGCAGCTTGCGTCTAGGCTACGAGCAGTACTTC. The chain has TRBV5-4 and TRBJ2-7; D remains ambiguous. Germline-derived CDR1 and CDR2 are SGHNT and YYREEE (reference sequence). Trimming took off 1 base at V and 3 bases at J, with 8 bases between the two ends. There are 13 residues in the CDR3.